This is a list of T cell receptor beta chains from one sample in a study of blood T cell repertoires in COVID-19. The table came from immunoSEQ multiplex PCR; TCRdb's copy has only in-frame clones and leaves some out. The sample comprises 210,000 or so clones, approximately 87% of which are singletons, and roughly 3.3% rests with the top ten. Sequencing was carried out using PBMCs or T cells enriched from blood (not recorded which). The source of these receptors is a woman aged 45-65 years in a cohort exposed to, infected with or recovered from COVID-19 (not recorded which). CDR3s include the opening cysteine and the closing phenylalanine or tryptophan. The order of the fields is J gene, clone size, V gene, D gene, CDR3 DNA, CDR3 protein. The D gene is left open where the match is weak. Clone size, where shown, is once, few, many, or a class for clones that have expanded.

J: TRBJ1-2; size: .; V: TRBV4-3; D: TRBD1; DNA: TGCGCCAGCAGCCAAGATGCACAGGGGCGGTATGGCTACACCTTC; CDR3: CASSQDAQGRYGYTF
J: TRBJ2-3; size: .; V: TRBV28; D: .; DNA: TGTGCCAGCAGTCCTCAGGGAAGCACAGATACGCAGTATTTT; CDR3: CASSPQGSTDTQYF
J: TRBJ1-2; size: .; V: TRBV13; D: TRBD1; DNA: TGTGCCAGCAGAAACAGGGGGGCAGAAGGCTACACCTTC; CDR3: CASRNRGAEGYTF
J: TRBJ2-3; size: once; V: TRBV12-5; D: .; DNA: TGTGCTAGTGGTTTGTCCCACACAGATACGCAGTATTTT; CDR3: CASGLSHTDTQYF
J: TRBJ2-2; size: .; V: TRBV7-9; D: .; DNA: TGTGCCAGCAGCTCCGACTACACCGGGGAGCTGTTTTTT; CDR3: CASSSDYTGELFF
J: TRBJ1-1; size: once; V: TRBV4-1; D: .; DNA: TGCGCCAGCAGCCAAGGTTCGTCCAACACTGAAGCTTTCTTT; CDR3: CASSQGSSNTEAFF
J: TRBJ2-1; size: .; V: TRBV9; D: .; DNA: TGTGCCAGCAGCGTCCAGGGTTACAATGAGCAGTTCTTC; CDR3: CASSVQGYNEQFF
J: TRBJ1-2; size: .; V: TRBV19; D: TRBD1; DNA: TGTGCCAGTACCCGAACAGGGGTCGGAGGCTACACCTTC; CDR3: CASTRTGVGGYTF
J: TRBJ1-1; size: .; V: TRBV2; D: .; DNA: TGTGCCAGCAGCGTCGCCAGGTTGAACACTGAAGCTTTCTTT; CDR3: CASSVARLNTEAFF
J: TRBJ1-4; size: .; V: TRBV2; D: TRBD1; DNA: TGTGCCAGCAGGACAGGGGGTAACGAAAAACTGTTTTTT; CDR3: CASRTGGNEKLFF
J: TRBJ2-4; size: .; V: TRBV27; D: TRBD2; DNA: TGTGCCAGCAGTTTTGGGCGGGGGGACGCCATTGGCATTCAGTACTTC; CDR3: CASSFGRGDAIGIQYF
J: TRBJ1-3; size: once; V: TRBV7-9; D: .; DNA: TGTGCCAGCACCCCCGAAGGGAGCTCTGGAAACACCATATATTTT; CDR3: CASTPEGSSGNTIYF
J: TRBJ2-7; size: .; V: TRBV2; D: TRBD1; DNA: TGTGCCAGCAGGGAGGACAGGCCATCCTACGAGCAGTACTTC; CDR3: CASREDRPSYEQYF
J: TRBJ2-2; size: .; V: TRBV5-4; D: TRBD1; DNA: TGTGCCAGCAGGGCCGGGACAGGTAACACCGGGGAGCTGTTTTTT; CDR3: CASRAGTGNTGELFF
J: TRBJ2-6; size: few; V: TRBV6-5; D: .; DNA: TGTGCCAGCAGTAACCAGGGGTCAGGGGCCAACGTCCTGACTTTC; CDR3: CASSNQGSGANVLTF
J: TRBJ2-7; size: .; V: TRBV5-3; D: .; DNA: TGTGCCAGAAGCCCCTCACGGAAGGCCGGGGACAATTCCTACGAGCAGTACTTC; CDR3: CARSPSRKAGDNSYEQYF
J: TRBJ1-5; size: .; V: TRBV7-2; D: .; DNA: TGTGCCAGCAGCTTAGGGCCTACAGGTTCTCCAGGGCAGCCCCAGCATTTT; CDR3: CASSLGPTGSPGQPQHF
J: TRBJ2-2; size: .; V: TRBV6-2/TRBV6-3; D: .; DNA: TGTGCCAGCAGTTATACGTGGGGCAACACCGGGGAGCTGTTTTTT; CDR3: CASSYTWGNTGELFF
J: TRBJ1-3; size: .; V: TRBV7-9; D: .; DNA: TGTGCCAGCAGCTACCGGGGTGGAAACACCATATATTTT; CDR3: CASSYRGGNTIYF
J: TRBJ2-5; size: .; V: TRBV30; D: TRBD2; DNA: TGTGCCTGGGGACTAGCGGGGATGGAGACCCAGTACTTC; CDR3: CAWGLAGMETQYF
J: TRBJ2-5; size: .; V: TRBV6-2/TRBV6-3; D: TRBD2; DNA: TGTGCCAGCAGCCCTCCCCTAGCGGGGGCCCAAGAGACCCAGTACTTC; CDR3: CASSPPLAGAQETQYF
J: TRBJ1-6; size: .; V: TRBV7-2; D: TRBD1; DNA: TGTGCCAGCAGCCCCTCTCAGGGGGCTTATAATTCACCCCTCCACTTT; CDR3: CASSPSQGAYNSPLHF
J: TRBJ2-7; size: .; V: TRBV11-2; D: TRBD1; DNA: TGTGCCAGCACCCGAAGGACAGGGACTTACGAGCAGTACTTC; CDR3: CASTRRTGTYEQYF
J: TRBJ1-1; size: .; V: TRBV6-2/TRBV6-3; D: .; DNA: TGTGCCAGCAGTTACGCGACTGGGGGCTCTGAAGCTTTCTTT; CDR3: CASSYATGGSEAFF
J: TRBJ1-3; size: .; V: TRBV18; D: TRBD1; DNA: TGTGCCAGCTCACCAGGGACAGGGAAGAACTCTGGAAACACCATATATTTT; CDR3: CASSPGTGKNSGNTIYF
J: TRBJ2-5; size: .; V: TRBV28; D: TRBD1; DNA: TGTGCCAGCAGTAGACAGGGCCAAGAGACCCAGTACTTC; CDR3: CASSRQGQETQYF
J: TRBJ2-2; size: .; V: TRBV29-1; D: .; DNA: TGCAGCGTTGGGCGGGGTTACACCGGGGAGCTGTTTTTT; CDR3: CSVGRGYTGELFF
J: TRBJ1-2; size: .; V: TRBV29-1; D: .; DNA: TGCAGCGTTGAAGAAGGCCTACAGGGAGTCGCGGGCTACACCTTC; CDR3: CSVEEGLQGVAGYTF
J: TRBJ1-4; size: .; V: TRBV27; D: .; DNA: TGTGCCAGCAGTTTAGGAGGAGGACTCTCTGAAAAACTGTTTTTT; CDR3: CASSLGGGLSEKLFF
J: TRBJ1-1; size: .; V: TRBV19; D: TRBD1; DNA: TGTGCCAGTAGGGTCCGCCCGACAGGGTATATCACTGAAGCTTTCTTT; CDR3: CASRVRPTGYITEAFF
J: TRBJ2-5; size: .; V: TRBV5-6; D: .; DNA: TGTGCCAGCAGCTACTTGGGATTGAGACAGGAACAAGAGACCCAGTACTTC; CDR3: CASSYLGLRQEQETQYF
J: TRBJ2-5; size: .; V: TRBV4-1; D: TRBD1; DNA: TGCGCCAGCAGCCAAGTGGGGGACAGGGAAGAGACCCAGTACTTC; CDR3: CASSQVGDREETQYF
J: TRBJ2-3; size: .; V: TRBV29-1; D: .; DNA: TGCAGCGTTGATTCACGGCAGGATGACCCAGTCAGAGATACGCAGTATTTT; CDR3: CSVDSRQDDPVRDTQYF
J: TRBJ1-4; size: .; V: TRBV2; D: .; DNA: TGTGCCAGCAGTGTCTGGGGGGGGGCTAATGAAAAACTGTTTTTT; CDR3: CASSVWGGANEKLFF
J: TRBJ2-2; size: .; V: TRBV6-5; D: .; DNA: TGTGCCAGCAGCCGGGATCTGTGGGAAGTCGGGGAGCTGTTTTTT; CDR3: CASSRDLWEVGELFF
J: TRBJ1-6; size: .; V: TRBV19; D: TRBD1; DNA: TGTGCCACCCAGAGGGGGCTCAATTCACCCCTCCACTTT; CDR3: CATQRGLNSPLHF
J: TRBJ2-5; size: once; V: TRBV5-4; D: .; DNA: TGTGCCAGCACCCGCCAGGGGCGAGTAGAGGAGACCCAGTACTTC; CDR3: CASTRQGRVEETQYF
J: TRBJ2-2; size: .; V: TRBV18; D: .; DNA: TGTGCCAGCTCACCAGGGGGGGGCCGCATCGGGGAGCTGTTTTTT; CDR3: CASSPGGGRIGELFF
J: TRBJ2-3; size: .; V: TRBV2; D: TRBD2; DNA: TGTGCCAGCTTAACTAGCGGGGTTGGCACAGATACGCAGTATTTT; CDR3: CASLTSGVGTDTQYF
J: TRBJ2-7; size: .; V: TRBV7-9; D: .; DNA: TGTGCCAGCAGCTTAGTAGGGGACTTGGACGAGCAGTACTTC; CDR3: CASSLVGDLDEQYF
J: TRBJ1-3; size: few; V: TRBV7-9; D: .; DNA: TGTGCCAGCGCATCTAGCAGCGTCTCTGGAAACACCATATATTTT; CDR3: CASASSSVSGNTIYF
J: TRBJ1-5; size: .; V: TRBV10-2; D: TRBD1; DNA: TGCGCCAGCAGAGAACAGGGGGCGGTTGGCAATCAGCCCCAGCATTTT; CDR3: CASREQGAVGNQPQHF
J: TRBJ1-2; size: few; V: TRBV10-1; D: TRBD1; DNA: TGCGCCAGCAGTGAGTCCGATTACCCGGGACAGTTAATTAACTATGGCTACACCTTC; CDR3: CASSESDYPGQLINYGYTF
J: TRBJ1-1; size: .; V: TRBV5-1; D: TRBD1; DNA: TGCGCCAGCAGGGAACAGGGGGGGAACACTGAAGCTTTCTTT; CDR3: CASREQGGNTEAFF
J: TRBJ2-2; size: .; V: TRBV2; D: .; DNA: TGTGCCAGCAGTGAAGCGACATTCGGCACCGGGGAGCTGTTTTTT; CDR3: CASSEATFGTGELFF
J: TRBJ2-7; size: .; V: TRBV18; D: .; DNA: TGTGCCAGCTCCAGAGGCGCTACGGCCTACGAGCAGTACTTC; CDR3: CASSRGATAYEQYF